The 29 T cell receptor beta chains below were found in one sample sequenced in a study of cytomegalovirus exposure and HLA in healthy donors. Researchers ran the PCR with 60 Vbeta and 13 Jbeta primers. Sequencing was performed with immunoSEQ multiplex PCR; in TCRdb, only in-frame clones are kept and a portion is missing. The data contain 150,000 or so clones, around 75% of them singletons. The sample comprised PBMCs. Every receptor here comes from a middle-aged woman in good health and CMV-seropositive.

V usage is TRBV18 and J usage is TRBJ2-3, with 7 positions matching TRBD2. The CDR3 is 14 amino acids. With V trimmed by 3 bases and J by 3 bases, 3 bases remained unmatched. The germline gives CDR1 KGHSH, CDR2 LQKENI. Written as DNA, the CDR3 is TGTGCCAGCTCACCTCGGGGGGTGACAGATACGCAGTATTTT. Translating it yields CASSPRGVTDTQYF.

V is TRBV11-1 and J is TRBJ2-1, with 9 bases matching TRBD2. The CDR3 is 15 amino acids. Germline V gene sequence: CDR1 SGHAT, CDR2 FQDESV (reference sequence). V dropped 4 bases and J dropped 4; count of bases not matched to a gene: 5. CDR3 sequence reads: CASSSGLARYNEQFF. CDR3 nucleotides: TGTGCCAGCAGCTCCGGACTAGCGAGATACAATGAGCAGTTCTTC.

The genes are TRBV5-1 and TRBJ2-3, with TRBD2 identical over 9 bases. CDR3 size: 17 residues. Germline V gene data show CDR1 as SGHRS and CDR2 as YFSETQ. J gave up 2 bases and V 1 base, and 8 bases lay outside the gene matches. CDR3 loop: CASSLTSGPSLTDTQYF. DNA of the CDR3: TGCGCCAGCAGCTTGACTAGCGGGCCATCGCTCACAGATACGCAGTATTTT.

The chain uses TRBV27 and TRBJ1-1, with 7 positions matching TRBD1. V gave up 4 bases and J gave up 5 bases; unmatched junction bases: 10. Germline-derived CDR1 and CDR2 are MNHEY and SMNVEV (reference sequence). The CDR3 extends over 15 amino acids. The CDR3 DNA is TGTGCCAGCAGTTCTCCGACAGGGCGGTTGACTGAAGCTTTCTTT. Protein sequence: CASSSPTGRLTEAFF.

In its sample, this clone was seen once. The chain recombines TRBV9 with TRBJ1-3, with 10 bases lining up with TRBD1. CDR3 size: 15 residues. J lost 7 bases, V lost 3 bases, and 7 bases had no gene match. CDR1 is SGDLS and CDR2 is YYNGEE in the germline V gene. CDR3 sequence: CASSAPGQGRNTIYF. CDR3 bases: TGTGCCAGCAGCGCCCCGGGACAGGGGAGGAACACCATATATTTT.

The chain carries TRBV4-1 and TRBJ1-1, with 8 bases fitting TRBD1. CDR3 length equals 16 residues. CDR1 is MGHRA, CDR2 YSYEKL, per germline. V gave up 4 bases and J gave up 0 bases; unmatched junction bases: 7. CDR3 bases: TGCGCCAGCAGCCGATTCGGACAGGGACTGAACACTGAAGCTTTCTTT. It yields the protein CASSRFGQGLNTEAFF.

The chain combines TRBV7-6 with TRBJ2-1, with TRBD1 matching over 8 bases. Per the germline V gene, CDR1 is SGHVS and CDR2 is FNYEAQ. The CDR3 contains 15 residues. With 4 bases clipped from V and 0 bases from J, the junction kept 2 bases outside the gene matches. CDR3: CASSWDRSSYNEQFF. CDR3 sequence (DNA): TGTGCCAGCAGCTGGGACAGGAGCTCCTACAATGAGCAGTTCTTC.

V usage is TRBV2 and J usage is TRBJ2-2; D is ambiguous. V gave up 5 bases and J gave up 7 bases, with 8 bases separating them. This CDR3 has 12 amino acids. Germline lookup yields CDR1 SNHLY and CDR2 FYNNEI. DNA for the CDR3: TGTGCCAGCAGTCTCGACATCGGGGAGCTGTTTTTT. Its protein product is CASSLDIGELFF.

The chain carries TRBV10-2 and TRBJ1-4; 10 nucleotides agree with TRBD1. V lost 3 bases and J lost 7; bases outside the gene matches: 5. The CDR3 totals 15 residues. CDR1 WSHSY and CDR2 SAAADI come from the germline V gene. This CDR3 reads CASSELGQGGEKLFF. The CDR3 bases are TGCGCCAGCAGTGAACTCGGACAGGGGGGTGAAAAACTGTTTTTT.

CDR3 sequence (DNA): TGTGCCAGCAGCCAAGATCTTACAGGACCTACCTCCTACGAGCAGTACTTC. Protein product: CASSQDLTGPTSYEQYF. The chain recombines TRBV4-2 with TRBJ2-7; TRBD1 might be the D (5 bases). V was clipped by 0 bases and J by 0 bases, with 15 bases between them. The CDR3 loop spans 17 amino acids. Germline V gene data show CDR1 as LGHNA and CDR2 as YNFKEQ.

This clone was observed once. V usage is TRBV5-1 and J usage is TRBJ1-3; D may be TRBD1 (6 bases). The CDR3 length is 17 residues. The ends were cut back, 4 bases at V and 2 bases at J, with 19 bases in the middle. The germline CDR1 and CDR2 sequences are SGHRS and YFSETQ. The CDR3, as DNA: TGCGCCAGCAGCGATGGTCCCGGACAGTTAACTGGAAACACCATATATTTT. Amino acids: CASSDGPGQLTGNTIYF.

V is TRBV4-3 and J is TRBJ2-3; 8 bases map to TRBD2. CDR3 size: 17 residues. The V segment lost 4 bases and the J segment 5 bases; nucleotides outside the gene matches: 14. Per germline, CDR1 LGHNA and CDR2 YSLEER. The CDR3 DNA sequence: TGCGCCAGCAGCCGCGGGACTAGAGGAACCCTGAGAGATACGCAGTATTTT. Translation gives CASSRGTRGTLRDTQYF.

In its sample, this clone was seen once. The CDR3 loop is CASNTAGVGSDTQYF. The CDR3 nucleotides are TGCGCCAGCAACACAGCGGGAGTGGGGTCAGATACGCAGTATTTT. The rearrangement uses TRBV10-2 and TRBJ2-3, with 8 bases matching TRBD2. The CDR3 runs 15 residues. The germline gives CDR1 WSHSY, CDR2 SAAADI. Trimming removed 7 bases from V and 4 bases from J; junction bases left unmatched: 10.

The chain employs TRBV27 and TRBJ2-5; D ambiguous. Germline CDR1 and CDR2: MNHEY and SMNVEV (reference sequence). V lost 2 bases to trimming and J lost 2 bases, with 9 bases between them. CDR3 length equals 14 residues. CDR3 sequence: CASSLRRRQETQYF. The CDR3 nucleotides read TGTGCCAGCAGTTTAAGGCGGAGACAAGAGACCCAGTACTTC.

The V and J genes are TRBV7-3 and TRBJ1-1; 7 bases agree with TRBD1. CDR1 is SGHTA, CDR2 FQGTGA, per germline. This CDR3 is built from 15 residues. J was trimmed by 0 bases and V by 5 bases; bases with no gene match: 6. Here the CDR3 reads CASSQGDTMNTEAFF. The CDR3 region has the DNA TGTGCCAGCAGCCAGGGGGACACCATGAACACTGAAGCTTTCTTT.

CDR3 DNA: TGCGCCAGCAGTGGAGAGGGAGGGTTGGGGAGACGGCTATACAATGAGCAGTTCTTC. Amino acid sequence: CASSGEGGLGRRLYNEQFF. The rearrangement uses TRBV10-1 and TRBJ2-1; 7 nucleotides align to TRBD2. CDR3 size: 19 residues. The junction had 19 bases not matched to a gene; V was cut back by 4 bases and J by 4 bases. From germline, CDR1 is WNHNN and CDR2 SYGVQD (reference sequence).

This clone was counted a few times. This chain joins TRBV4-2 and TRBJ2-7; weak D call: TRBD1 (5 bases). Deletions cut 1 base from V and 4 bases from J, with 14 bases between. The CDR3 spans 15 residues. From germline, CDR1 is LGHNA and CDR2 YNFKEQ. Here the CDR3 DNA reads TGTGCCAGCAGCCAAGTGGATAGGGGAAAGTACGAGCAGTACTTC. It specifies CASSQVDRGKYEQYF.

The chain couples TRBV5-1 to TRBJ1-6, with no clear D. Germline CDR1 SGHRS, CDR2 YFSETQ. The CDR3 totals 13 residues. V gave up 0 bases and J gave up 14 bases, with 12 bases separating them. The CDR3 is CASSLAEEEALHF. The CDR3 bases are TGCGCCAGCAGCTTGGCCGAGGAAGAGGCCCTCCACTTT.

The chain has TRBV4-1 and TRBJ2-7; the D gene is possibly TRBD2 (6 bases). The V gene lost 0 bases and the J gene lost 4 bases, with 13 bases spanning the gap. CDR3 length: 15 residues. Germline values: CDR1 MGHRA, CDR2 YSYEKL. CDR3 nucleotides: TGCGCCAGCAGCCAAGAGTCGCGGCTAGCGTACGAGCAGTACTTC. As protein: CASSQESRLAYEQYF.

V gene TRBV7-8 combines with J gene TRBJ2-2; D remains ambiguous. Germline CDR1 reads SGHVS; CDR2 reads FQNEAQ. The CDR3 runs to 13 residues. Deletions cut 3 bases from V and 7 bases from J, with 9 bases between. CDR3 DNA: TGTGCCAGCAGCTTCAACTACATCGGGGAGCTGTTTTTT. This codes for CASSFNYIGELFF. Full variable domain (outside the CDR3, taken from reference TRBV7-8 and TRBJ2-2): GAGVSQSPRYKVAKRGQDVALRCDPISGHVSLFWYQQALGQGPEFLTYFQNEAQLDKSGLPSDRFFAERPEGSVSTLKIQRTQQEDSAVYLCASSFNYIGELFFGEGSRLTVL.

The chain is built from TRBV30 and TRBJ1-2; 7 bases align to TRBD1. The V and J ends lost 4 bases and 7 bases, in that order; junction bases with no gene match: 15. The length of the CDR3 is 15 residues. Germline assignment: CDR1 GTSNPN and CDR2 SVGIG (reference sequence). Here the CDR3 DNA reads TGTGCCTGGACGGGTCAGGGGGGCAACCCATTTGGCTACACCTTC. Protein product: CAWTGQGGNPFGYTF.

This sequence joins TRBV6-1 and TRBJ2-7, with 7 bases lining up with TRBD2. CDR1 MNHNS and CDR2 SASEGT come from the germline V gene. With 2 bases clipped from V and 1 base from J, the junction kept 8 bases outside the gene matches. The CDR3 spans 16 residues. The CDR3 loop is CASSENKAGYSYEQYF. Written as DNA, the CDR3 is TGTGCCAGCAGTGAAAATAAAGCGGGATATTCCTACGAGCAGTACTTC.

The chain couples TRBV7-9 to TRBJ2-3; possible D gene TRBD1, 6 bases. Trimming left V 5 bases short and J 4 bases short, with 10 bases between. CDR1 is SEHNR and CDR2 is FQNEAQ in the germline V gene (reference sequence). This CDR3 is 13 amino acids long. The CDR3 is CASSAYRADTQYF. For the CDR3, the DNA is TGTGCCAGCAGCGCCTACAGGGCAGATACGCAGTATTTT.

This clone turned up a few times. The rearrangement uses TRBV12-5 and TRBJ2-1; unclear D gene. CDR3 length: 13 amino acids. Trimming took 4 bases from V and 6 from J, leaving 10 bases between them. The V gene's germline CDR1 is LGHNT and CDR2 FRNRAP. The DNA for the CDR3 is TGTGCTAGTGGTTCCCCGGCAGGCAATGAGCAGTTCTTC. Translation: CASGSPAGNEQFF.

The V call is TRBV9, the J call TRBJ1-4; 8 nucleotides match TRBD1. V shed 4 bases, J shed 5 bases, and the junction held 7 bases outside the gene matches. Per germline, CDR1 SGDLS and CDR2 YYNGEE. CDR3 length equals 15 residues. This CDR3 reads CASSSQQGENEKLFF. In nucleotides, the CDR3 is TGTGCCAGCAGCTCACAACAGGGGGAGAATGAAAAACTGTTTTTT.

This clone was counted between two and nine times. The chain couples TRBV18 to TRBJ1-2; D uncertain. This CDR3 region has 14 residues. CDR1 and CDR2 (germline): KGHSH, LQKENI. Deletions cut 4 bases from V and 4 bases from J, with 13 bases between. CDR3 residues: CASSLVESAYGYTF. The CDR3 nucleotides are TGTGCCAGCTCACTAGTGGAGAGCGCCTATGGCTACACCTTC. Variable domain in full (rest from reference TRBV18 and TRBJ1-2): NAGVMQNPRHLVRRRGQEARLRCSPMKGHSHVYWYRQLPEEGLKFMVYLQKENIIDESGMPKERFSAEFPKEGPSILRIQQVVRGDSAAYFCASSLVESAYGYTFGSGTRLTVV.

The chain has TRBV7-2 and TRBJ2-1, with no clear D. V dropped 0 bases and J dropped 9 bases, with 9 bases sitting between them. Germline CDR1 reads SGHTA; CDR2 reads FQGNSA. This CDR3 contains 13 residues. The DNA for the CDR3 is TGTGCCAGCAGCTTAGCCCTTACCGGTGAGCAGTTCTTC. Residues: CASSLALTGEQFF.

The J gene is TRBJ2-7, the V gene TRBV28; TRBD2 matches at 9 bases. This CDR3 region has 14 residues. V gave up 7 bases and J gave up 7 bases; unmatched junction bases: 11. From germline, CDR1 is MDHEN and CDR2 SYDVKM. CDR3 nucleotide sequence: TGTGCCAGCACCCCGCGGGAGGGGGCGGGGGAGCAGTACTTC. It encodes CASTPREGAGEQYF.

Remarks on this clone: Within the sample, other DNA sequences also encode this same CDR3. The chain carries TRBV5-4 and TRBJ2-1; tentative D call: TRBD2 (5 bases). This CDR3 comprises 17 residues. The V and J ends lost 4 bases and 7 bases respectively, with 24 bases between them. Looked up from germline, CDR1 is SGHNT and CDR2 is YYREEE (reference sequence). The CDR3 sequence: CASSPRGPAALGNEQFF. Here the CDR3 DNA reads TGTGCCAGCAGCCCCCGTGGACCAGCGGCCCTTGGAAATGAGCAGTTCTTC.